The sequence of this T cell receptor (beta chain) was determined in a study of shared clonotypes between healthy human individuals (TCRdb year 2020). Some background on the complete study: The cohort comprised two women and three men aged 18 to 49 years. Per donor, three plates each were used for CD4 naive and CD4 memory, two for CD8 naive, and one for CD8 memory. To estimate repertoire size and how much clonotype sharing occurs between individuals, the study deeply sequenced the blood TCR repertoires of five or six healthy adults. Different laboratories and diverse techniques were used to prepare libraries and sequence TCR repertoires, to increase sequencing depth and limit assay-specific biases. Leukapheresis yielded between about 0.94 and 8.9 billion PBMCs per donor. Paper-wide results and their limitations: Because the study included a small number of donors, the genetic and exposure-history diversity represented was limited. Sampling was restricted to blood, and TCR repertoires in tissue are likely to differ from TCR repertoires in blood. Compared with non-shared clonotypes, the clonotypes found in all four sorted-subset donors had higher generation probabilities. Even with the large sequencing depth, rarefaction of the sorted-subset datasets indicated that sequencing was incomplete. Sharing across several donors was observed for approximately 5% of naive CD4, 3% to 3.5% of naive CD8, over 2% of memory CD4, and about 0.38% of memory CD8 clonotypes. Naive subsets generally had larger estimated clonotype richness than memory subsets did. Pairwise subsampling indicated that sequencing depth was expected to affect the degree of clonotype sharing among donors.

The donors were healthy, HIV-negative adults with no recently reported acute infections or vaccinations. Every donor was a Caucasian adult residing in Nashville, Tennessee, USA. CD4+ T cells were enriched by magnetic negative selection, after which naive cells were positively selected on CD45RA and the negative fraction was taken as the memory subset. Blood was obtained by leukapheresis, after which PBMCs were separated by Ficoll-Histopaque density gradient centrifugation and cryopreserved in liquid nitrogen vapor phase. Purity and quantity of every magnetically sorted T cell population were checked by analytical flow cytometry. Genomic DNA was isolated from each sorted fraction and quantified by UV absorbance on a Nanodrop 2000c. Concerning this clone: The antigen this receptor binds is unknown. No per-base quality is available; no much larger clone lies one base away.

TCR CDR3 regions were amplified from genomic DNA by multiplex PCR using the deep immunoSEQ assay. For each cell subset, the extracted genomic DNA was distributed evenly across all wells of several immunoSEQ 96-well plates, and each plate served as one replicate. For sorted subsets, each replicate PCR was loaded with roughly 0.2 ug genomic DNA, equivalent to 30,000 or so T cell genomes. The purified libraries were quantified using a Qubit 3.0 fluorometer, sized with a Bioanalyzer 2100, and then quantified again using the KAPA Library Quantification kit. Each immunoSEQ 96-well plate was sequenced on its own single-read 150-cycle Illumina NextSeq 550 flow cell. In the source study's methods: Because the immunoSEQ output held only junctional sequences and lacked quality scores, the filtering could not match the filtering applied to full-length reads. Sequences were annotated with PyIR, a Python wrapper for IgBLAST v1.9, and V/J genes and CDR3 were assigned using IMGT germline references. Reads with weak V/J assignments (E-value above 1e-6), missing CDR3, stop codons, out-of-frame junctions, or ambiguous translated residues were removed. V3J clonotypes were defined as sequences sharing an identical inferred V gene, J gene, and CDR3 amino acid sequence. The percentage overlap between two repertoires was calculated by dividing the number of shared unique clonotypes by the size of the smaller repertoire. RTK rarefaction, the Chao1 estimator, and Recon v2.1 estimates of unobserved clonotypes were used to assess repertoire richness. Generation probabilities for all TCRbeta clonotypes obtained by the gDNA method from a handful of donors were computed using OLGA. Sourced from immuneACCESS, this table was stored by TCRdb with only in-frame sequences that have V and J called. A share of the clones is absent; for the studies checked, an unresolved V gene accounts for under half, and the remainder has no known explanation. V and J calls and clone size are those listed in that table; D and trimming were worked out from the DNA. The sample contains millions of clones, roughly 95% of them found a single time. The biggest ten clones account for roughly 0.13% of the sample.

V is clipped by 4 bases and J by 4 bases, and the sequence between their germline boundaries is 15 bases long. CDR1 and CDR2, looked up from the germline V gene, are MGHRA and YSYEKL. The cysteine opens and the phenylalanine closes a CDR3 of 15 amino acids. CDR3 DNA only is kept here, 45 bases in frame from base 1. The sample comprised naive CD4+ T cells sorted from blood. The cell subset or site label, as the study defines it: CD45RA+ positively selected. This receptor was identified in a man in his late teens or twenties in good health. The receptor chain draws on TRBV4-1 and TRBJ2-3, and perhaps TRBD2 as D gene, on 7 matching bases. The CDR3 region reads CASSRDGGGADTQYF. The nucleotide sequence reads as follows: TGCGCCAGCAGCCGAGACGGCGGGGGCGCAGATACGCAGTATTTT.